Presented here are 22 T cell receptor beta chains from one specimen sequenced in a study of human T cells and chemical hapten exposure (dated by TCRdb to the early 2020s). Taken with the paper, the label for time point translates to: patch test 2, 6 weeks after DPC sensitization. In light of the paper, this sample's treatment or condition label describes: therapeutic diphenylcyclopropenone sensitization with weekly scalp DPC. Libraries were constructed by RACE. The sequencer listed for this sample is NextSeq 500. Starting from the raw public reads, TCRdb applied fastp trimming at Q25, assembled clones with MiXCR and retained in-frame beta chains. Rows matching on CDR3 protein sequence are summarized as one entry with the most common DNA and genes. The sample table shows tens of thousands of distinct CDR3 sequences, and 7.5% to 9.5% are seen once. In total, the top ten clones hold around 3% of the sample.

The sequenced sample was whole blood, obtained in connection with sensitization to the hapten diphenylcyclopropenone (DPC). Receptors were obtained from a woman aged 50 to 65 with alopecia areata. Some clones in this sample may be carry-over from other donors' samples.

This sequence joins TRBV19 and TRBJ2-5, with 7 bases matching TRBD1. Germline V gene lookup returns CDR1 LNHDA and CDR2 SQIVND (reference sequence). The junction had 12 bases not matched to a gene; V was cut back by 4 bases and J by 4 bases. The CDR3 covers 16 residues. DNA for the CDR3: TGTGCCAGTAGTAGGGGACAGTCGGGGTGGACAGAGACCCAGTACTTC. Protein sequence: CASSRGQSGWTETQYF.

This clonotype was seen a few times. The chain has TRBV5-1 and TRBJ1-5; unclear D gene. Germline values: CDR1 SGHRS, CDR2 YFSETQ. Deletions cut 0 bases from V and 4 bases from J, with 11 bases between. The CDR3 extends over 15 amino acids. This CDR3 is CASSLGSGLNQPQHF. CDR3 coding DNA: TGCGCCAGCAGCTTGGGATCGGGGTTGAATCAGCCCCAGCATTTT.

This clonotype was observed at least ten times. The V call is TRBV12-3 or TRBV12-4, the J call TRBJ1-1; unclear D gene. CDR3 length equals 13 residues. Trimming stripped 6 bases from V and 1 base from J, with 9 bases between. In nucleotides, the CDR3 is TGTGCCAGCAGCTTCGGCGGGAACACTGAAGCTTTCTTT. It encodes CASSFGGNTEAFF.

This clonotype appeared a few times. The rearrangement joins TRBV28 to TRBJ2-7; D ambiguous. V dropped 3 bases and J dropped 4 bases, with 4 bases sitting between them. The CDR3 is made up of 11 amino acids. Germline lookup yields CDR1 MDHEN and CDR2 SYDVKM. The CDR3 region is CASSLRYEQYF. CDR3 nucleotide sequence: TGTGCCAGCAGTTTGAGATACGAGCAGTACTTC. The whole variable domain, filled in from reference TRBV28 and TRBJ2-7, reads DVKVTQSSRYLVKRTGEKVFLECVQDMDHENMFWYRQDPGLGLRLIYFSYDVKMKEKGDIPEGYSVSREKKERFSLILESASTNQTSMYLCASSLRYEQYFGPGTRLTVT.

In this sample, this clonotype turned up many times. The V call is TRBV3-1, the J call TRBJ2-7; the D gene is possibly TRBD2 (6 bases). Germline lookup yields CDR1 LGHDT and CDR2 YNNKEL (reference sequence). CDR3 length: 14 amino acids. The V end lost 1 base, the J end lost 6 bases, and 13 bases lay between the germline ends. In nucleotides, the CDR3 is TGTGCCAGCAGCCAAGGTAAACTAGCCCGCGAGCAGTACTTC. Amino acids: CASSQGKLAREQYF.

The table lists this clonotype with many counts. CDR3 coding DNA: TGTGCCAGCAGCCATTGGGGACAGAAAGCTTTCTTT. It codes for CASSHWGQKAFF. The rearrangement uses TRBV4-2 and TRBJ1-1; the match to TRBD1 covers 7 bases. J gave up 9 bases and V 3 bases, and 4 bases lay outside the gene matches. CDR3 length: 12 residues. CDR1 and CDR2 (germline): LGHNA, YNFKEQ.

This clonotype was recorded only once. This CDR3 reads CASSLGAGPVSEAFF. The CDR3 DNA is TGTGCCAGCAGCTTAGGGGCGGGGCCAGTCTCTGAAGCTTTCTTT. This sequence joins TRBV13 and TRBJ1-1; D might be TRBD1 (5 bases). Trimming took off 0 bases at V and 6 bases at J, with 14 bases between the two ends. Germline values: CDR1 PRHDT, CDR2 FYEKMQ (reference sequence). CDR3 length: 15 residues. Full variable domain (rest looked up from reference TRBV13 and TRBJ1-1): AAGVIQSPRHLIKEKRETATLKCYPIPRHDTVYWYQQGPGQDPQFLISFYEKMQSDKGSIPDRFSAQQFSDYHSELNMSSLELGDSALYFCASSLGAGPVSEAFFGQGTRLTVV.

The J gene is TRBJ2-5, the V gene TRBV29-1; D is unclear. This CDR3 region has 11 residues. V was shortened by 5 bases and J by 3 bases, with 7 bases between the two germline ends. The germline V gene has CDR1 SQVTM and CDR2 ANQGSEA. The CDR3 DNA sequence: TGCAGCGTTACAGTAAAAGAGACCCAGTACTTC. Translated, it gives CSVTVKETQYF.

This clonotype was seen repeatedly, ten times or more. V usage is TRBV3-1 and J usage is TRBJ1-3; 8 bases align to TRBD1. CDR1 LGHDT and CDR2 YNNKEL come from the germline V gene (reference sequence). The CDR3 loop spans 17 amino acids. Trimming took 3 bases from V and 4 from J; bases not matched to a gene: 11. In DNA form, the CDR3 reads TGTGCCAGCAGCCAGCCCCGAAGAACAGGGGGAGGAAACACCATATATTTT. Translated: CASSQPRRTGGGNTIYF.

There are a few counts of this clonotype. The chain joins TRBV7-9 to TRBJ2-5; no reliable D call. Germline-derived CDR1 and CDR2 are SEHNR and FQNEAQ (reference sequence). V lost 1 base, J lost 3 bases, and 6 bases lay in between. This CDR3 region has 13 residues. This CDR3 is CASSLEPKETQYF. The CDR3 DNA follows: TGTGCCAGCAGCTTAGAGCCTAAAGAGACCCAGTACTTC.

This chain connects TRBV20-1 to TRBJ1-1, with a weak D call TRBD1 (5 bases). The CDR3 has 12 amino acids. Trimming shortened V by 0 bases and J by 5 bases, and 7 bases separated the two germline ends. CDR1 DFQATT and CDR2 SNEGSKA come from the germline V gene (reference sequence). CDR3 sequence: CSAREGGTEAFF. CDR3 nucleotides: TGCAGTGCTAGAGAGGGGGGGACTGAAGCTTTCTTT.

Many counts were recorded for this clonotype. V gene TRBV21-1 combines with J gene TRBJ1-2. TRBV21-1 is a pseudogene. The CDR3 contains 16 residues. The DNA of the CDR3 is TGTGCCAGCAGCCCTCATAAAGCTATACCCGACTATGGCTACACCTTC. Encoded protein: CASSPHKAIPDYGYTF.

V is TRBV5-1 and J is TRBJ2-3; D might be TRBD1 or TRBD2, each matching 6 bases. Germline loops: CDR1 SGHRS, CDR2 YFSETQ. The CDR3 consists of 16 residues. V lost 4 bases to trimming and J lost 0 bases, with 15 bases between them. The CDR3 DNA sequence: TGCGCCAGCAGCAGGGGGACTTTCGCTAGCACAGATACGCAGTATTTT. Translation gives CASSRGTFASTDTQYF.

This clonotype occurred a few times. The V gene is TRBV7-9, the J gene TRBJ1-4; TRBD1 matches at 9 bases. There are 14 residues in the CDR3. Germline V lookup: CDR1 SEHNR, CDR2 FQNEAQ (reference sequence). V gave up 6 bases and J gave up 7 bases; unmatched junction bases: 6. Here the CDR3 reads CASRSGTGTEKLFF. The CDR3 DNA follows: TGTGCCAGCAGGTCCGGGACAGGGACTGAAAAACTGTTTTTT.

In its sample, this clonotype was seen a few times. This chain connects TRBV11-2 to TRBJ2-3, with 7 nucleotides matching TRBD1. CDR3 length equals 13 residues. Unmatched junction bases numbered 7, after V lost 6 bases and J lost 7 bases. The germline gives CDR1 SGHAT, CDR2 FQNNGV. CDR3 DNA: TGTGCCAGCAGTCTAGACAGGGCGAATACGCAGTATTTT. Translation gives CASSLDRANTQYF.

This clonotype occurred a few times. The CDR3: CASSESNRGYYNSPLHF. CDR3 in DNA: TGCGCCAGCAGTGAGTCGAACAGGGGGTATTATAATTCACCCCTCCACTTT. This sequence joins TRBV10-2 and TRBJ1-6; 8 bases are a match to TRBD1. V trimming: 0 bases; J trimming: 4 bases; junction bases outside the gene matches: 5. Germline lookup yields CDR1 WSHSY and CDR2 SAAADI. The length of the CDR3 is 17 residues.

V usage is TRBV20-1 and J usage is TRBJ2-3, with no clear D. Trimming took off 6 bases at V and 6 bases at J, with 10 bases between the two ends. This CDR3 is built from 11 residues. CDR1 and CDR2 (germline): DFQATT, SNEGSKA (reference sequence). CDR3 nucleotide sequence: TGCAGTGCGCCAAGTCAGGATACGCAGTATTTT. Its protein is CSAPSQDTQYF.

This clonotype was seen more than once but under ten times. This chain uses TRBV13 with TRBJ2-7, with D maybe TRBD2 (5 bases). In germline, CDR1 is PRHDT, CDR2 FYEKMQ (reference sequence). This CDR3 is built from 14 residues. Deletions cut 4 bases from V and 0 bases from J, with 10 bases between. CDR3 sequence (DNA): TGTGCCAGCAGCTCAGAAACTAGCTCCTACGAGCAGTACTTC. It translates to CASSSETSSYEQYF.

The rearrangement joins TRBV6-1 to TRBJ1-2, with D hard to call. Germline V CDR1 and CDR2: MNHNS, SASEGT. V was pared by 1 base and J by 4 bases, with 7 bases between. This CDR3 comprises 13 residues. The CDR3 loop reads CASSEGKGYGYTF. CDR3 bases: TGTGCCAGCAGTGAAGGGAAGGGCTATGGCTACACCTTC.

This clonotype was found a few times. The J gene is TRBJ2-3, the V gene TRBV20-1, with D possibly being TRBD2 (5 bases). CDR1 is DFQATT and CDR2 is SNEGSKA in the germline V gene (reference sequence). Between the trimmed V and J ends, which lost 3 bases and 2 bases, there was a span of 15 bases. The CDR3 loop spans 15 amino acids. The CDR3 region is CSASPTWESTDTQYF. The CDR3 nucleotides read TGCAGTGCTAGTCCCACCTGGGAGTCCACAGATACGCAGTATTTT.

The genes are TRBV4-1 and TRBJ2-1, with TRBD1 matching 9 bases. The V gene end was trimmed by 0 bases and the J gene end by 6 bases; junction bases not matched to a gene: 6. Germline V CDR1 and CDR2: MGHRA, YSYEKL. The CDR3 has 16 residues. The CDR3 DNA is TGCGCCAGCAGCCAAGATATTCGGGGACAGGGCAATGAGCAGTTCTTC. This sequence encodes CASSQDIRGQGNEQFF.

This clonotype turned up a few times. The chain uses TRBV2 and TRBJ2-3; 8 positions match TRBD2. From germline, CDR1 is SNHLY and CDR2 FYNNEI. The CDR3 has 13 residues. The ends lost 8 bases at V and 3 bases at J; junction bases unmatched: 4. CDR3 residues: CASERLATDTQYF. The CDR3 DNA reads TGTGCCAGCGAGCGACTAGCGACAGATACGCAGTATTTT.